Listed here are 27 T cell receptor beta chains from one sample, sequenced in a study of blood T cell repertoires in COVID-19. The data were produced by immunoSEQ multiplex PCR, yet TCRdb's version contains in-frame clones alone and is incomplete. The sample yields more than 80,000 clones, roughly 86% seen once. The sample taken for sequencing was peripheral blood. The source is a man aged 50 or older with active COVID-19.

The chain employs TRBV6-4 and TRBJ1-3, with D possibly TRBD1 on 6 matching bases. V was trimmed by 6 bases and J by 2 bases, leaving 11 bases between them. The CDR3 runs to 14 residues. CDR1 is MRHNA, CDR2 SNTAGT, per germline. This CDR3 is CASRNRVTGNTIYF. CDR3 in DNA: TGTGCCAGCAGAAACAGGGTTACTGGAAACACCATATATTTT.

This clone appeared a single time. The chain carries TRBV7-2 and TRBJ2-1, with TRBD2 identical over 7 bases. The CDR3 covers 14 residues. V lost 8 bases and J lost 7; bases outside the gene matches: 11. Germline CDR1 SGHTA, CDR2 FQGNSA. CDR3 region: CASSYLLGGNEQFF. In nucleotides, the CDR3 is TGTGCCAGCTCCTACCTGCTGGGGGGGAATGAGCAGTTCTTC.

The chain links TRBV5-1 to TRBJ2-2, with 14 bases that match TRBD2. Germline-derived CDR1 and CDR2 are SGHRS and YFSETQ. The CDR3 has 17 residues. Trimming took 4 bases from V and 0 from J; bases not matched to a gene: 2. The CDR3 coding sequence is TGCGCCAGCAGCGCGGGACTAGCGGGGGCGAACACCGGGGAGCTGTTTTTT. Translating it yields CASSAGLAGANTGELFF.

The V and J genes are TRBV29-1 and TRBJ2-5; 7 nucleotides line up with TRBD2. With 6 bases clipped from V and 1 base from J, the junction kept 2 bases outside the gene matches. Germline V gene lookup returns CDR1 SQVTM and CDR2 ANQGSEA. The CDR3 totals 12 residues. The DNA of the CDR3 is TGCAGCGTAAGACTAGCCCAAGAGACCCAGTACTTC. It specifies CSVRLAQETQYF.

The chain is built from TRBV30 and TRBJ1-5; 7 bases line up with TRBD1. CDR3 size: 13 residues. Germline assignment: CDR1 GTSNPN and CDR2 SVGIG (reference sequence). Trimming removed 5 bases from V and 4 bases from J; junction bases left unmatched: 5. CDR3 nucleotide sequence: TGTGCCTGGGCTATACAGGGGAATCAGCCCCAGCATTTT. Amino acids: CAWAIQGNQPQHF.

V gene TRBV20-1 combines with J gene TRBJ1-6, with D hard to call. The CDR3 spans 12 residues. CDR1 and CDR2 (germline): DFQATT, SNEGSKA (reference sequence). V was cut by 3 bases and J by 9 bases, with 9 bases left in between. The CDR3 loop reads CSASLNSSPLHF. The CDR3, as DNA: TGCAGTGCTAGTTTAAATAGTTCACCCCTCCACTTT.

The chain joins TRBV28 to TRBJ1-2; tentative D call: TRBD1 (5 bases). Trimming took off 2 bases at V and 8 bases at J, with 12 bases between the two ends. The germline CDR1 and CDR2 sequences are MDHEN and SYDVKM. The CDR3 sequence is 13 residues long. DNA for the CDR3: TGTGCCAGCAGTTTAAGGGGCAGGAGAGGCTACACCTTC. It encodes CASSLRGRRGYTF.

The chain uses TRBV5-6 and TRBJ2-1; 11 positions agree with TRBD2. The trim removed 1 base at V and 0 bases at J, leaving 9 bases unmatched. This CDR3 contains 19 residues. The germline CDR1 and CDR2 sequences are SGHDT and YYEEEE. CDR3 sequence (DNA): TGTGCCAGCAGCTTGACCTCTAGCGGGGGGTTAGGCTCCTACAATGAGCAGTTCTTC. This translates into CASSLTSSGGLGSYNEQFF. Full variable domain (missing parts from reference TRBV5-6 and TRBJ2-1): DAGVTQSPTHLIKTRGQQVTLRCSPKSGHDTVSWYQQALGQGPQFIFQYYEEEERQRGNFPDRFSGHQFPNYSSELNVNALLLGDSALYLCASSLTSSGGLGSYNEQFFGPGTRLTVL.

V usage is TRBV5-1 and J usage is TRBJ1-2; D might be TRBD1 (6 bases). The CDR3 runs to 14 residues. The V gene's germline CDR1 is SGHRS and CDR2 YFSETQ. Trimming cost V 0 bases and J 0 bases, with 6 bases left between them. This chain's CDR3 is CASSLGDTNYGYTF. The CDR3 bases are TGCGCCAGCAGCTTGGGGGACACTAACTATGGCTACACCTTC.

The chain employs TRBV5-4 and TRBJ2-3; 10 nucleotides agree with TRBD1. Germline loops: CDR1 SGHNT, CDR2 YYREEE (reference sequence). J was trimmed by 3 bases and V by 4 bases; bases with no gene match: 5. The CDR3 extends over 15 amino acids. Here the CDR3 reads CASSRPGQGTDTQYF. CDR3 coding DNA: TGTGCCAGCAGCAGGCCGGGACAGGGGACAGATACGCAGTATTTT.

The rearrangement uses TRBV5-6 and TRBJ2-5, with 11 bases that match TRBD2. The J segment lost 7 bases and the V segment lost 4 bases, leaving 15 bases of the junction unmatched. CDR3 length equals 17 residues. The germline gives CDR1 SGHDT, CDR2 YYEEEE. The CDR3 protein is CASSPKGLAAPGGTQYF. CDR3 DNA: TGTGCCAGCAGCCCAAAGGGACTAGCGGCCCCTGGGGGGACCCAGTACTTC.

The rearrangement uses TRBV6-5 and TRBJ2-7, with D perhaps TRBD1 (6 bases). Germline-derived CDR1 and CDR2 are MNHEY and SVGAGI. V lost 8 bases to trimming and J lost 0 bases, with 17 bases between them. There are 15 residues in the CDR3. As DNA, the CDR3 is TGTGCCAGCCGGACGGCAGGGGTGGGCTCCTACGAGCAGTACTTC. Translating it yields CASRTAGVGSYEQYF.

The rearrangement uses TRBV28 and TRBJ2-7; 9 bases line up with TRBD2. The germline CDR1 and CDR2 sequences are MDHEN and SYDVKM. V trimming: 5 bases; J trimming: 3 bases; junction bases outside the gene matches: 14. The CDR3 is 17 residues long. The CDR3: CASSPSSGAGGHYEQYF. DNA for the CDR3: TGTGCCAGCAGTCCATCGTCGGGCGCGGGAGGGCACTACGAGCAGTACTTC.

The chain recombines TRBV28 with TRBJ1-5, with D perhaps matching TRBD1 (5 bases). The CDR3 contains 12 residues. Trimming took 6 bases from V and 11 from J, leaving 14 bases between them. Germline CDR1 and CDR2: MDHEN and SYDVKM. CDR3 amino acids: CASSLRVGSQHF. The CDR3 DNA sequence: TGTGCCAGCAGCCTCAGGGTCGGTTCCCAGCATTTT.

The CDR3, as DNA: TGTGCCAGCAGTTATCTAGCGGGAGAGAGCGCAGATACGCAGTATTTT. Its protein is CASSYLAGESADTQYF. The rearrangement uses TRBV6-2 or TRBV6-3 and TRBJ2-3; 10 bases map to TRBD2. Per the germline V gene, CDR1 is MNHEY and CDR2 is SVGEGT. The CDR3 has 16 amino acids. V gave up 3 bases and J gave up 4 bases; unmatched junction bases: 7.

J is TRBJ2-5 and V is TRBV2; TRBD2 matches at 8 bases. Per germline, CDR1 SNHLY and CDR2 FYNNEI. Germline trimming cut 5 bases from V and 1 base from J; bases unmatched to any gene: 6. The CDR3 extends over 15 amino acids. The CDR3 region has the DNA TGTGCCAGCAGTCTTAGCGGGGTCCTCCAAGAGACCCAGTACTTC. This translates into CASSLSGVLQETQYF.

This clone appeared a few times. The CDR3 DNA follows: TGTGCCAGCAGCTTTGAGGGAAACACCATATATTTT. Translated: CASSFEGNTIYF. The V gene is TRBV7-9, the J gene TRBJ1-3, with no clear D. Trimming stripped 3 bases from V and 4 bases from J, with 4 bases between. Germline CDR1 is SEHNR and CDR2 is FQNEAQ (reference sequence). This CDR3 has 12 residues.

CDR3 loop: CASSISGTGAQLGGYTF. The CDR3 DNA is TGCGCCAGCAGCATATCCGGGACAGGGGCCCAATTGGGTGGCTACACCTTC. The gene calls are TRBV5-1 and TRBJ1-2, with 10 bases aligning to TRBD1. V was pared by 4 bases and J by 7 bases, with 16 bases of the junction left unmatched. The CDR3 loop spans 17 amino acids. In germline, CDR1 is SGHRS, CDR2 YFSETQ.

V gene TRBV11-2 combines with J gene TRBJ1-2; 10 positions agree with TRBD1. Germline-derived CDR1 and CDR2 are SGHAT and FQNNGV. V shed 3 bases, J shed 8 bases, and the junction held 9 bases outside the gene matches. The CDR3 has 15 amino acids. CDR3 residues: CASSFGQGDLYGYTF. The CDR3 DNA is TGTGCCAGCAGCTTCGGACAGGGGGATTTGTACGGCTACACCTTC.

This clone was recorded only once. The J gene is TRBJ1-1, the V gene TRBV24-1; 7 nucleotides line up with TRBD1. Trimming cost V 9 bases and J 7 bases; bases outside gene matches: 10. This CDR3 comprises 13 residues. Per the germline V gene, CDR1 is KGHDR and CDR2 is SFDVKD. The CDR3 sequence: CATSDRAYSEAFF. In DNA, the CDR3 is TGTGCCACCTCTGACAGGGCCTATAGTGAAGCTTTCTTT.

The chain combines TRBV7-9 with TRBJ1-1; weak D call: TRBD1 (5 bases). CDR1 and CDR2 from the germline V gene are SEHNR and FQNEAQ (reference sequence). The CDR3 sequence is 17 residues long. V was clipped by 1 base and J by 6 bases, with 21 bases between them. CDR3 bases: TGTGCCAGCAGCTTAGTGATTAATGCAGGGTCGGGGGCTGAAGCTTTCTTT. This codes for CASSLVINAGSGAEAFF.

The chain links TRBV27 to TRBJ1-2; D may be TRBD1 (6 bases). V dropped 3 bases and J dropped 2 bases, with 7 bases sitting between them. The V gene's germline CDR1 is MNHEY and CDR2 SMNVEV (reference sequence). The CDR3 runs 13 residues. The CDR3 nucleotides are TGTGCCAGCAGTTTTGGACAGAACTATGGCTACACCTTC. Its protein product is CASSFGQNYGYTF.

The genes are TRBV7-3 and TRBJ2-3; TRBD2 might be the D (6 bases). V was clipped by 0 bases and J by 4 bases, with 11 bases between them. This CDR3 spans 15 amino acids. CDR1 and CDR2 (germline): SGHTA, FQGTGA. This CDR3 is CASSLTSGGADTQYF. CDR3 DNA sequence: TGTGCCAGCAGCTTAACATCCGGAGGGGCAGATACGCAGTATTTT.

V gene TRBV29-1 combines with J gene TRBJ1-5, with TRBD1 matching over 9 bases. Losses at the gene ends were 5 bases for V and 0 bases for J; bases not matched to a gene: 17. This CDR3 comprises 19 residues. The germline gives CDR1 SQVTM, CDR2 ANQGSEA. The CDR3 DNA sequence: TGCAGCGTTCGACGTCAGTGTTTACAGGGGGCGGATAGCAATCAGCCCCAGCATTTT. It encodes CSVRRQCLQGADSNQPQHF.

The V gene is TRBV19, the J gene TRBJ1-4; D call uncertain. Germline CDR1 and CDR2: LNHDA and SQIVND (reference sequence). The germline V and J ends were trimmed by 5 bases and 5 bases, with 12 bases remaining between them. This CDR3 is 14 amino acids long. The CDR3 here is CASSDPGQNEKLFF. Written as DNA, the CDR3 is TGTGCCAGTAGTGATCCGGGTCAGAATGAAAAACTGTTTTTT.

The gene calls are TRBV3-1 (or the pseudogene TRBV3-2) and TRBJ2-3; 7 bases line up with TRBD2. The V and J ends lost 0 bases and 0 bases, in that order; junction bases with no gene match: 15. Germline lookup yields CDR1 LGHDT and CDR2 YNNKEL (reference sequence). The CDR3 has 20 amino acids. In DNA form, the CDR3 reads TGTGCCAGCAGCCAAGACACCTCCGGCGGGAGCCCCAATAGCACAGATACGCAGTATTTT. This sequence encodes CASSQDTSGGSPNSTDTQYF.

V is TRBV28 and J is TRBJ2-7, with 12 nucleotides matching TRBD1. The V and J ends lost 3 bases and 12 bases, in that order; junction bases with no gene match: 3. The CDR3 runs to 12 residues. Per germline, CDR1 MDHEN and CDR2 SYDVKM. CDR3 nucleotides: TGTGCCAGCAGTTTGGGGACAGGGGGCGCGTACTTC. Translating gives CASSLGTGGAYF. Full variable domain (outside the CDR3, taken from reference TRBV28 and TRBJ2-7): DVKVTQSSRYLVKRTGEKVFLECVQDMDHENMFWYRQDPGLGLRLIYFSYDVKMKEKGDIPEGYSVSREKKERFSLILESASTNQTSMYLCASSLGTGGAYFGPGTRLTVT.